This TCR beta chain was documented in a study of shared clonotypes between healthy human individuals. Study-level points and caveats: Across subsets, estimated richness was generally greater for naive than for memory populations.

Terminally differentiated effector memory CD45RA+ cells were excluded from the naive CD8 cells, which were CD45RO-negative and positively selected for CCR7. Per the study methods: Quality scores were absent from the junction-only immunoSEQ sequences, so filtering differed. Clones were read by immunoSEQ multiplex PCR, and TCRdb kept only the in-frame ones, dropping some. Clone size and the V and J calls come from that table; the DNA yielded D and trimming. This table holds about 580,000 clones, 98% found once. Concerning this clone: Antigen unknown. The sample has other DNA sequences that encode this CDR3 too.

This CDR3 contains 15 residues. V lost 0 bases and J lost 3, with 13 bases in between. From germline, CDR1 is SGDLS and CDR2 YYNGEE. Material for sequencing was naive CD8+ T cells sorted from blood. The rearrangement uses TRBV9 and TRBJ2-7; D is perhaps TRBD2 (7 bases). The receptor comes from a young man in good health. The CDR3 loop reads CASSVAGGGGYEQYF. The CDR3 nucleotides are TGTGCCAGCAGCGTAGCTGGGGGGGGCGGCTACGAGCAGTACTTC.